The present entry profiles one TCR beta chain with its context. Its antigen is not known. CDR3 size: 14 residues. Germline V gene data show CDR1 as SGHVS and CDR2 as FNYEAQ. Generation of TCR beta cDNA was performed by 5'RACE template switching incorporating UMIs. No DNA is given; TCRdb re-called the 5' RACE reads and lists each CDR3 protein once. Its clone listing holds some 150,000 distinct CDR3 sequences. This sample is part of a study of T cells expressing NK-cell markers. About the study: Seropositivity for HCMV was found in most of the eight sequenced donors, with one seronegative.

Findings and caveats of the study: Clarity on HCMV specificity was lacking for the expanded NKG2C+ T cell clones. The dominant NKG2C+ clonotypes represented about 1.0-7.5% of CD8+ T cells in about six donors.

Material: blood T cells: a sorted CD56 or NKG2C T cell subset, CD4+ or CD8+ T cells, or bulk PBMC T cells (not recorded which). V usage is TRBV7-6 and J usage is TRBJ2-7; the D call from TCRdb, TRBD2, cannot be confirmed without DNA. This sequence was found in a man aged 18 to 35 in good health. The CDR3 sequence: CASSLTESGHEQYF. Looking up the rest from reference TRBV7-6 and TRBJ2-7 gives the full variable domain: GAGVSQSPRYKVTKRGQDVALRCDPISGHVSLYWYRQALGQGPEFLTYFNYEAQQDKSGLPNDRFSAERPEGSISTLTIQRTEQRDSAMYRCASSLTESGHEQYFGPGTRLTVT.